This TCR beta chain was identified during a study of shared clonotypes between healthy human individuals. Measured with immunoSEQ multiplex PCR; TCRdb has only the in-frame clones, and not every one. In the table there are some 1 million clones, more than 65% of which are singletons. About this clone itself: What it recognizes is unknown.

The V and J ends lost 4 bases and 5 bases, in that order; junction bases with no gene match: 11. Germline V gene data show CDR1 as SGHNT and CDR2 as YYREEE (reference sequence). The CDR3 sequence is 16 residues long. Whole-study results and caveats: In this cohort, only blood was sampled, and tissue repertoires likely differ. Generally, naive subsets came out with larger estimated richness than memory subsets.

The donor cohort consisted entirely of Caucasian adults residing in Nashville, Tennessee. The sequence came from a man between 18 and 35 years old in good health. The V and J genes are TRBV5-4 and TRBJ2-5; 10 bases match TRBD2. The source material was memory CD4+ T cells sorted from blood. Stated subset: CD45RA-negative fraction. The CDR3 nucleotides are TGTGCCAGCAGCCGCCCCCTAGCGGGGGTCAGGGAGACCCAGTACTTC. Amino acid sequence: CASSRPLAGVRETQYF.